The 21 T cell receptor beta chains below come from one sample, sequenced in a study of blood T cell repertoires in COVID-19. Assay: immunoSEQ multiplex PCR; the TCRdb copy retains only in-frame clones and omits some. The data hold some 250,000 clones, with approximately 90% observed a single time. Sequencing was performed on PBMCs or T cells enriched from blood (not recorded which). Receptors were obtained from a human donor in a cohort exposed to, infected with or recovered from COVID-19 (not recorded which). The donor label of this sample is uncertain.

The V gene is TRBV6-2 or TRBV6-3, the J gene TRBJ2-1; 8 bases are a match to TRBD2. The CDR3 loop spans 16 amino acids. The V segment lost 0 bases and the J segment 6 bases; nucleotides outside the gene matches: 7. Germline CDR1 reads MNHEY; CDR2 reads SVGEGT. This chain's CDR3 is CASSYSRGGPINEQFF. CDR3 bases: TGTGCCAGCAGTTACTCTCGCGGGGGGCCAATCAATGAGCAGTTCTTC.

The chain links TRBV24-1 to TRBJ2-7, with D perhaps matching TRBD2 (5 bases). V was pared by 4 bases and J by 2 bases, with 5 bases between. This CDR3 has 12 amino acids. Germline V CDR1 and CDR2: KGHDR, SFDVKD. The DNA of the CDR3 is TGTGCCACCAGTGACGGGACCTACGAGCAGTACTTC. This codes for CATSDGTYEQYF.

The chain uses TRBV10-3 and TRBJ2-3; TRBD2 matches at 7 bases. J lost 5 bases, V lost 0 bases, and 14 bases had no gene match. The CDR3 has 18 amino acids. Per the germline V gene, CDR1 is ENHRY and CDR2 is SYGVKD. CDR3 sequence reads: CAISESLSGLGEGDTQYF. CDR3 DNA sequence: TGTGCCATCAGTGAGTCTCTCAGTGGACTAGGAGAAGGAGATACGCAGTATTTT.

DNA for the CDR3: TGTGCCAGCAGTTACGACAGGGTGGTGCAGTTCTTC. The encoded protein is CASSYDRVVQFF. The chain combines TRBV6-5 with TRBJ2-1; 7 nucleotides match TRBD1. The CDR3 is made up of 12 amino acids. CDR1 and CDR2 (germline): MNHEY, SVGAGI. Unmatched junction bases numbered 4, after V lost 2 bases and J lost 12 bases.

V and J are TRBV2 and TRBJ2-7; a possible D gene is TRBD2 (5 bases). Per germline, CDR1 SNHLY and CDR2 FYNNEI. The length of the CDR3 is 14 residues. V was cut by 6 bases and J by 2 bases, with 14 bases left in between. In DNA form, the CDR3 reads TGTGCCAGCAGCAGCGGTTCCGGCCCCTACGAGCAGTACTTC. This codes for CASSSGSGPYEQYF.

The V gene is TRBV3-1 (or the pseudogene TRBV3-2), the J gene TRBJ2-7; TRBD1 aligns across 8 bases. V was pared by 2 bases and J by 5 bases, with 8 bases of the junction left unmatched. The CDR3 length is 15 residues. Germline V gene lookup returns CDR1 LGHDT and CDR2 YNNKEL (reference sequence). The CDR3 bases are TGTGCCAGCAGCCAAAGAAGCAGGGGGCGCGACGAGCAGTACTTC. Protein: CASSQRSRGRDEQYF.

V and J are TRBV19 and TRBJ2-1; 7 bases are shared with TRBD2. Trimming cost V 6 bases and J 7 bases; bases outside gene matches: 12. The CDR3 totals 15 residues. Germline CDR1 and CDR2: LNHDA and SQIVND (reference sequence). CDR3 in amino acids: CASSVGGSGWNEQFF. Written as DNA, the CDR3 is TGTGCCAGTAGCGTCGGGGGGTCAGGGTGGAATGAGCAGTTCTTC.

The genes are TRBV19 and TRBJ1-5, with D uncertain. V lost 1 base to trimming and J lost 5 bases, with 15 bases between them. CDR1 LNHDA and CDR2 SQIVND come from the germline V gene (reference sequence). CDR3 length: 16 amino acids. The CDR3 is CASSIVGSFVDQPQHF. DNA of the CDR3: TGTGCCAGTAGTATAGTTGGCAGTTTCGTGGATCAGCCCCAGCATTTT.

The chain employs TRBV6-1 and TRBJ1-6; D gene ambiguous. This CDR3 spans 13 amino acids. Germline V CDR1 and CDR2: MNHNS, SASEGT. V shed 0 bases and J shed 7 bases, with 4 bases lying between them. The CDR3 bases are TGTGCCAGCAGTGAAGCGGGCAATTCACCCCTCCACTTT. Translation: CASSEAGNSPLHF.

The chain joins TRBV19 to TRBJ1-1; 7 bases fit TRBD1. There are 14 residues in the CDR3. CDR1 is LNHDA, CDR2 SQIVND, per germline (reference sequence). Germline trimming cut 7 bases from V and 3 bases from J; bases unmatched to any gene: 8. Here the CDR3 DNA reads TGTGCCAGTACCCCAGACAGGGCGGACACTGAAGCTTTCTTT. This translates into CASTPDRADTEAFF.

This rearrangement joins TRBV4-1 to TRBJ1-3; D gene unclear. Trimming removed 4 bases at V and 0 bases at J, with 7 bases between. Germline V lookup: CDR1 MGHRA, CDR2 YSYEKL. The CDR3 runs to 14 residues. CDR3 residues: CASSLPGSGNTIYF. The CDR3 DNA is TGCGCCAGCAGCCTCCCGGGCTCTGGAAACACCATATATTTT.

The chain couples TRBV14 to TRBJ1-2; 8 nucleotides match TRBD1. CDR1 SGHDN and CDR2 FVKESK come from the germline V gene. The CDR3 has 14 amino acids. With V trimmed by 4 bases and J by 7 bases, 8 bases remained unmatched. Here the CDR3 reads CASSRGQGSLGYTF. The CDR3 DNA reads as TGTGCCAGCAGCCGAGGACAGGGATCCCTTGGCTACACCTTC.

The chain combines TRBV7-3 with TRBJ1-4, with TRBD1 matching 7 bases. The CDR3 is 14 amino acids. Per germline, CDR1 SGHTA and CDR2 FQGTGA. V shed 0 bases and J 12 bases; nucleotides not matched to a gene: 7. CDR3 coding DNA: TGTGCCAGCAGCTTAACACGGAACCAGGGGGAACTGTTTTTT. Its translation: CASSLTRNQGELFF.

The gene calls are TRBV10-2 and TRBJ2-2, with 7 bases identical to TRBD2. The CDR3 spans 16 residues. Per germline, CDR1 WSHSY and CDR2 SAAADI. J lost 0 bases, V lost 0 bases, and 1 base had no gene match. The DNA for the CDR3 is TGCGCCAGCAGTGAGTCGGGGGGGGCGAACACCGGGGAGCTGTTTTTT. Translating it yields CASSESGGANTGELFF.

The chain links TRBV30 to TRBJ2-2, with D possibly being TRBD2 (5 bases). Germline lookup yields CDR1 GTSNPN and CDR2 SVGIG (reference sequence). The V gene lost 3 bases and the J gene lost 3 bases, with 8 bases spanning the gap. The CDR3 loop spans 13 amino acids. Written as DNA, the CDR3 is TGTGCCTGGAGCCGGGAACACACCGGGGAGCTGTTTTTT. Its translation: CAWSREHTGELFF.

CDR3 region: CASSNRGENIQYF. CDR3 DNA: TGTGCCAGCTCGAACAGGGGTGAAAACATTCAGTACTTC. This chain joins TRBV6-5 and TRBJ2-4; 7 bases map to TRBD1. V lost 8 bases and J lost 5; bases outside the gene matches: 6. The germline V gene has CDR1 MNHEY and CDR2 SVGAGI. The CDR3 runs to 13 residues.

This clone was counted only a few times. The chain couples TRBV18 to TRBJ1-2; D ambiguous. The CDR3 extends over 15 amino acids. The V gene's germline CDR1 is KGHSH and CDR2 LQKENI. V was cut by 0 bases and J by 8 bases, with 16 bases left in between. DNA for the CDR3: TGTGCCAGCTCACCACCAGGGAATTCGGCGGGAGGCTACACCTTC. It yields the protein CASSPPGNSAGGYTF.

The chain links TRBV6-1 to TRBJ1-5; perhaps TRBD1 as D (5 bases). The germline gives CDR1 MNHNS, CDR2 SASEGT. CDR3 length equals 15 residues. Trimming shortened V by 2 bases and J by 1 base, and 9 bases separated the two germline ends. The CDR3 nucleotides read TGTGCCAGCAGTGAAATCGGGGGGAGCAATCAGCCCCAGCATTTT. The encoded protein is CASSEIGGSNQPQHF.

A word on this clone: One junction end disagrees with the germline gene, perhaps due to a read error. The chain couples TRBV12-3 or TRBV12-4 to TRBJ2-3, with 8 bases lining up with TRBD1. This CDR3 is 12 amino acids long. CDR3 sequence: CASIRGTGTQYF. The CDR3, as DNA: TGTGCCAGCATCCGCGGGACAGGTACGCAGTATTTT.

The gene calls are TRBV7-9 and TRBJ1-4, with D possibly TRBD1 on 6 matching bases. V shed 11 bases and J shed 16 bases, with 26 bases lying between them. Germline V lookup: CDR1 SEHNR, CDR2 FQNEAQ (reference sequence). This CDR3 has 13 residues. CDR3 sequence reads: CAGGGNDKRGQFF. The CDR3 nucleotides read TGTGCCGGCGGGGGGAACGACAAGAGGGGACAGTTTTTT. Full variable domain (rest looked up from reference TRBV7-9 and TRBJ1-4): DTGVSQNPRHKITKRGQNVTFRCDPISEHNRLYWYRQTLGQGPEFLTYFQNEAQLEKSRLLSDRFSAERPKGSFSTLEIQRTEQGDSAMYLCAGGGNDKRGQFFGSGTQLSVL.

CDR3 sequence (DNA): TGTGCCAGCAGCTTGGGGCAGGGTTCCACTGAAGCTTTCTTT. It translates to CASSLGQGSTEAFF. This chain connects TRBV5-6 to TRBJ1-1; D is perhaps TRBD1 (5 bases). V lost 0 bases, J lost 4 bases, and 10 bases lay in between. The CDR3 is made up of 14 amino acids. From germline, CDR1 is SGHDT and CDR2 YYEEEE.